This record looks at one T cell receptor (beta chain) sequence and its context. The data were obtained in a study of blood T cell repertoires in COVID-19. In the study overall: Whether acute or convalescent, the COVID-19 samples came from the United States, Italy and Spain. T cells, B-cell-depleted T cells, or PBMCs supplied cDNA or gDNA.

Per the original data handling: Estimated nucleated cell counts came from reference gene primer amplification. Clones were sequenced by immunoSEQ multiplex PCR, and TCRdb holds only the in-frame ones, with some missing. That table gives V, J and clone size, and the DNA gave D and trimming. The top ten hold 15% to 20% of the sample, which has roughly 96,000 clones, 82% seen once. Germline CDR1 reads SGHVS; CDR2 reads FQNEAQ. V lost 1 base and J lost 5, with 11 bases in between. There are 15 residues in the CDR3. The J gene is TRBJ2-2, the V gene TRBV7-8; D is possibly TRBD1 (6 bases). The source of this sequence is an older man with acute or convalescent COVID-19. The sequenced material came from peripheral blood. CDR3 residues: CASSLVQGRTGELFF. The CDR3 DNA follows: TGTGCCAGCAGCTTAGTACAGGGCAGGACCGGGGAGCTGTTTTTT.